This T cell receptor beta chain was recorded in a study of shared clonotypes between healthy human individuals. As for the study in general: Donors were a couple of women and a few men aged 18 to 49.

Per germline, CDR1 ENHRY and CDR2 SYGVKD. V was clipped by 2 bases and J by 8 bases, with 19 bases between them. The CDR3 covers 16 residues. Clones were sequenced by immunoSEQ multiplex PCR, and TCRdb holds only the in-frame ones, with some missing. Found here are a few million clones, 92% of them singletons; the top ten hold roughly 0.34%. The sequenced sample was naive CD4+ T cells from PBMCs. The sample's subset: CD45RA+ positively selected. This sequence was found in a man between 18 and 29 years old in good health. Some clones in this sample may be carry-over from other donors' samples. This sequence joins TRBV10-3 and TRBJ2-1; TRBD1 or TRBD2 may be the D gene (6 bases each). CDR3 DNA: TGTGCCATCAGTGAGCCCCGGCCCCTGGGGGGCTATGAGCAGTTCTTC. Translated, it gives CAISEPRPLGGYEQFF.